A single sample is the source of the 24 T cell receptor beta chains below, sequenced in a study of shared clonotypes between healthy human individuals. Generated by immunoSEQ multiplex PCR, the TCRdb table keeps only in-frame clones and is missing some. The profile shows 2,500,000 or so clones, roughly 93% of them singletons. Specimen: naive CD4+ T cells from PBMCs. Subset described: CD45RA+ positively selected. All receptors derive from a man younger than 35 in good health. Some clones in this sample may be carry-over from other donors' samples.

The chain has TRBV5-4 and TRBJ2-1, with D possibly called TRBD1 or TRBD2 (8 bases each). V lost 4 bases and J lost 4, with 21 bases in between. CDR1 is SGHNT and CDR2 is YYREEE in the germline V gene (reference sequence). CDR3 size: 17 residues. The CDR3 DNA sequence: TGTGCCAGCAGCGCAGCAGGGGGCGGGAGGCCATACAATGAGCAGTTCTTC. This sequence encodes CASSAAGGGRPYNEQFF.

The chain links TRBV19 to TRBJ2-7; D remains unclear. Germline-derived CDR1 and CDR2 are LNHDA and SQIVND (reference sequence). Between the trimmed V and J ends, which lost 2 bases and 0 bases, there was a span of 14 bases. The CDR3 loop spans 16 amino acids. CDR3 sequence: CASSITVRTASYEQYF. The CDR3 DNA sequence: TGTGCCAGTAGTATAACAGTCCGGACGGCCTCCTACGAGCAGTACTTC.

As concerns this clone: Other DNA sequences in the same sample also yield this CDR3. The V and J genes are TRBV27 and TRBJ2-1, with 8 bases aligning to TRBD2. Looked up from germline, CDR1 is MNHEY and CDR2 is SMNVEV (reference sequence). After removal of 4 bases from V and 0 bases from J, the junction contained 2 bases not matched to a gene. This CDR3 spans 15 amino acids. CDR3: CASSSTSGSYNEQFF. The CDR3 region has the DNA TGTGCCAGCAGTTCCACTAGCGGCTCCTACAATGAGCAGTTCTTC.

The CDR3 is CASRSSGPPSYNEQFF. The CDR3 DNA sequence: TGTGCCAGCAGATCCAGCGGGCCCCCTTCCTACAATGAGCAGTTCTTC. The chain carries TRBV6-6 and TRBJ2-1; possibly TRBD2 for D (6 bases). In germline, CDR1 is MNHNY, CDR2 SVGAGI (reference sequence). The V end lost 6 bases, the J end lost 1 base, and 16 bases lay between the germline ends. The CDR3 contains 16 residues.

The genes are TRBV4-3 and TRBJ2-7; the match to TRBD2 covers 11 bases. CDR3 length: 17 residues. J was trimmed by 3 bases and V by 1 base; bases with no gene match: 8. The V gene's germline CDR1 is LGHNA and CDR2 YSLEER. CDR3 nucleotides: TGCGCCAGCAGCCAAGTTCGGGGACTAGCGGATATCTACGAGCAGTACTTC. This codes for CASSQVRGLADIYEQYF.

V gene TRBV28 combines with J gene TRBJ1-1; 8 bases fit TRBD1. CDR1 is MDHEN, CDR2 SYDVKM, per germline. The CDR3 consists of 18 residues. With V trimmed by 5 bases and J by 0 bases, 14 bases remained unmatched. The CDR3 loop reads CASSPTPGTGNMNTEAFF. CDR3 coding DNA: TGTGCCAGCAGTCCAACTCCCGGGACAGGAAATATGAACACTGAAGCTTTCTTT.

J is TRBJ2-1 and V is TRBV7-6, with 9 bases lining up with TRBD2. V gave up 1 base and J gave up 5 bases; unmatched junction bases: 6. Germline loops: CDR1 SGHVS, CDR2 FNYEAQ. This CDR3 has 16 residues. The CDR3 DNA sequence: TGTGCCAGCAGCTTAGTAAGTCTAGCGGGGAACAATGAGCAGTTCTTC. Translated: CASSLVSLAGNNEQFF.

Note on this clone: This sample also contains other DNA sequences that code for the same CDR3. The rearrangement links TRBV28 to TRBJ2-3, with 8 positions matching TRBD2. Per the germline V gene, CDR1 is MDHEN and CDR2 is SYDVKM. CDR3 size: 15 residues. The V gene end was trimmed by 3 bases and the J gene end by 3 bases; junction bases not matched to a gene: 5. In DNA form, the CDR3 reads TGTGCCAGCAGTTTTCCTCTAGCGGGTACAGATACGCAGTATTTT. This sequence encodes CASSFPLAGTDTQYF. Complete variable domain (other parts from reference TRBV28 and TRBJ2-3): DVKVTQSSRYLVKRTGEKVFLECVQDMDHENMFWYRQDPGLGLRLIYFSYDVKMKEKGDIPEGYSVSREKKERFSLILESASTNQTSMYLCASSFPLAGTDTQYFGPGTRLTVL.

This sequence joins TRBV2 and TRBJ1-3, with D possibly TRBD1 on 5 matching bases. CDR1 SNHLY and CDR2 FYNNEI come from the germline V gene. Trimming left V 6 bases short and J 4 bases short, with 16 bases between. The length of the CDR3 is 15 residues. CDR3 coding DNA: TGTGCCAGCAGCCGACAGCTCCAAGCGGGAAACACCATATATTTT. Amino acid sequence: CASSRQLQAGNTIYF.

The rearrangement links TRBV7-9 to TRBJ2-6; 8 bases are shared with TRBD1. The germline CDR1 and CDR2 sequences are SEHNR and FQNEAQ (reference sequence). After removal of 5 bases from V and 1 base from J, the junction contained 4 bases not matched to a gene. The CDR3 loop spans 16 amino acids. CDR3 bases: TGTGCCAGCAGCCGCAGGGGGCAATCTGGGGCCAACGTCCTGACTTTC. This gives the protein CASSRRGQSGANVLTF.

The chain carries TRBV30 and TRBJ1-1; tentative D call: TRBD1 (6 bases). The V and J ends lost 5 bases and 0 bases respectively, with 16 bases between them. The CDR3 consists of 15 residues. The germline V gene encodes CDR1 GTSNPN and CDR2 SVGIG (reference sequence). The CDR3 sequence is CAWGFGGGMNTEAFF. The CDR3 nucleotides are TGTGCCTGGGGCTTCGGGGGGGGCATGAACACTGAAGCTTTCTTT.

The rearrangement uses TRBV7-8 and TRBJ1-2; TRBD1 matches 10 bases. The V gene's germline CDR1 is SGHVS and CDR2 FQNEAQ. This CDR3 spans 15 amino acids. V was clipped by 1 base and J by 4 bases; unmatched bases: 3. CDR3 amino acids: CASSLGTGGSYGYTF. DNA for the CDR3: TGTGCCAGCAGCTTAGGGACAGGGGGGAGCTATGGCTACACCTTC.

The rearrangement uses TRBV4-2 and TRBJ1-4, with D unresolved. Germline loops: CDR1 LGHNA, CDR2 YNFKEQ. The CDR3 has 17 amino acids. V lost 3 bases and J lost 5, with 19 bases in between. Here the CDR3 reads CASSQSPPISGNEKLFF. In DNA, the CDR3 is TGTGCCAGCAGCCAGAGCCCACCGATCTCGGGGAATGAAAAACTGTTTTTT.

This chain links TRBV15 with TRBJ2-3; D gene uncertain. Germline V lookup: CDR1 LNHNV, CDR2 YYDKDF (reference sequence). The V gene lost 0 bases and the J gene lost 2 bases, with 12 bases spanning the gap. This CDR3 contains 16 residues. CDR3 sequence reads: CATSRDLAANTDTQYF. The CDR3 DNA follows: TGTGCCACCAGCAGAGATTTGGCAGCTAACACAGATACGCAGTATTTT.

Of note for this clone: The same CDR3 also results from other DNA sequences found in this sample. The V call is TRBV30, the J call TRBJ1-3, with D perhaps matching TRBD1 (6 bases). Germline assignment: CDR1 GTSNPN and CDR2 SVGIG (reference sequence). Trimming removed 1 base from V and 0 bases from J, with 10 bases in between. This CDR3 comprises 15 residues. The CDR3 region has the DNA TGTGCCTGGAGTGCCGGGACATCCTCTGGAAACACCATATATTTT. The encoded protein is CAWSAGTSSGNTIYF.

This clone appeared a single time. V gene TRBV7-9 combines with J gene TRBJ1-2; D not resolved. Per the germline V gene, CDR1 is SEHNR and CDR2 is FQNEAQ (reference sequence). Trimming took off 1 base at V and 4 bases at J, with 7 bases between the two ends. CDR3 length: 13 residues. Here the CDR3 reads CASSLVDIYGYTF. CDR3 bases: TGTGCCAGCAGCTTAGTAGACATCTATGGCTACACCTTC.

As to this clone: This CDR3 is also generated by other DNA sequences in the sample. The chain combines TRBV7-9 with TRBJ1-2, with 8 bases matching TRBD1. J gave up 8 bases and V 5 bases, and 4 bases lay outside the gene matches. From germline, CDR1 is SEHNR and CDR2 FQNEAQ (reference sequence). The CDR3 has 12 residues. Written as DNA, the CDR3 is TGTGCCAGCAGCCTCACAGGGGGAGGCTACACCTTC. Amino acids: CASSLTGGGYTF.

Here the CDR3 reads CASSASRTGTETQYF. The CDR3 coding sequence is TGCGCCAGCAGCGCCTCCCGAACAGGGACAGAGACCCAGTACTTC. V gene TRBV5-1 combines with J gene TRBJ2-5, with D tentatively TRBD1 (6 bases). The CDR3 spans 15 residues. Germline CDR1 reads SGHRS; CDR2 reads YFSETQ. V gave up 4 bases and J gave up 4 bases, with 17 bases separating them.

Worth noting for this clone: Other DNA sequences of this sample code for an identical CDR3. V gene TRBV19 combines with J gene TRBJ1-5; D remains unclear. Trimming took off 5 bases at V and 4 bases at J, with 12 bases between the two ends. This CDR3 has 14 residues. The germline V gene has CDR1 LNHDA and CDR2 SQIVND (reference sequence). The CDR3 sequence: CASSLRAGNQPQHF. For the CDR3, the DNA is TGTGCCAGTAGTTTGAGGGCCGGGAATCAGCCCCAGCATTTT. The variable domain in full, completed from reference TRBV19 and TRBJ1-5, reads DGGITQSPKYLFRKEGQNVTLSCEQNLNHDAMYWYRQDPGQGLRLIYYSQIVNDFQKGDIAEGYSVSREKKESFPLTVTSAQKNPTAFYLCASSLRAGNQPQHFGDGTRLSIL.

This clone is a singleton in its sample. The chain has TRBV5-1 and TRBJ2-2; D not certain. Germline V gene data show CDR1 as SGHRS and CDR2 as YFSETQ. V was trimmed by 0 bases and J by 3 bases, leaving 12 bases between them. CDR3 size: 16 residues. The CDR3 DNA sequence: TGCGCCAGCAGCTTGGTCGTCAACAGCTACACCGGGGAGCTGTTTTTT. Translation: CASSLVVNSYTGELFF.

Here the CDR3 DNA reads TGTGCCAGCACCCCTGAGGTGCCCGATACGCAGTATTTT. Residues: CASTPEVPDTQYF. The chain joins TRBV7-9 to TRBJ2-3, with D unclear. V lost 7 bases and J 6 bases, leaving 14 bases between the germline ends. The CDR3 runs 13 residues. The germline V gene encodes CDR1 SEHNR and CDR2 FQNEAQ (reference sequence).

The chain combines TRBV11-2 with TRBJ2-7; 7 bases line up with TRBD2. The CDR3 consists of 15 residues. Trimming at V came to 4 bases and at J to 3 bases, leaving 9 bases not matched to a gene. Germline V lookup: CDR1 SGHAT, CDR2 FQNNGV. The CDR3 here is CASSSVALADYEQYF. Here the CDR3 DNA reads TGTGCCAGCAGCTCCGTTGCCCTAGCGGACTACGAGCAGTACTTC.

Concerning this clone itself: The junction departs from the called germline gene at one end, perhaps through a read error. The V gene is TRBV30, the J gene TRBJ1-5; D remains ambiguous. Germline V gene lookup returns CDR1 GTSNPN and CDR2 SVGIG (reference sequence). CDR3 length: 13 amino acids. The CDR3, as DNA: TGTGCCTGGAGTGTAATGAGGCAATCAGCCCCAGCATTT. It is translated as CAWSVMRQSAPAF.

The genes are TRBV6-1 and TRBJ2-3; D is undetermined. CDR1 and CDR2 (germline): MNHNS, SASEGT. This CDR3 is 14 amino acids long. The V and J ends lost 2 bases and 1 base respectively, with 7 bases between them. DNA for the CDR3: TGTGCCAGCAGTGAAAGTAGGGGCACAGATACGCAGTATTTT. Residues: CASSESRGTDTQYF.